One and the same sample provided the 13 T cell receptor beta chains below, sequenced in a study of spatial heterogeneity in lung cancer. TCRdb reprocessed the 5' RACE reads via MiXCR and lists one record per CDR3 protein. The sample has under 40,000 distinct CDR3 sequences; more than 4.5% are singletons. Time point given: sample taken at primary tumor resection. Specimen: PBMCs, collected at surgery. These TCRs come from a female donor with early-stage non-small cell lung cancer.

Ten or more counts support this clonotype. The CDR3 DNA sequence: TGTGCCAGCAGACTACAGGGGACCGACACTGAAGCTTTCTTT. This gives the protein CASRLQGTDTEAFF. The gene calls are TRBV7-2 and TRBJ1-1; 7 nucleotides match TRBD1. The CDR3 sequence is 14 residues long. V was clipped by 6 bases and J by 3 bases; unmatched bases: 7. Germline CDR1 and CDR2: SGHTA and FQGNSA.

The V and J genes are TRBV6-2 or TRBV6-3 and TRBJ2-3, with D maybe TRBD1 (5 bases). CDR1 is MNHEY and CDR2 is SVGEGT in the germline V gene. Trimming cost V 2 bases and J 0 bases, with 12 bases left between them. This CDR3 contains 16 residues. This CDR3 reads CASSYIPQGSTDTQYF. CDR3 bases: TGTGCCAGCAGTTACATCCCGCAGGGAAGCACAGATACGCAGTATTTT.

The sample holds many counts of this clonotype. The chain links TRBV12-3 or TRBV12-4 to TRBJ1-1; D uncertain. The CDR3 consists of 14 residues. Trimming took 3 bases from V and 1 from J, leaving 9 bases between them. This chain's CDR3 is CASSFGRRNTEAFF. Here the CDR3 DNA reads TGTGCCAGCAGTTTTGGGCGGAGGAACACTGAAGCTTTCTTT.

This clonotype has a count of ten or more. The V and J genes are TRBV20-1 and TRBJ1-2; the D gene is possibly TRBD1 (5 bases). The V gene lost 6 bases and the J gene lost 2 bases, with 16 bases spanning the gap. Germline-derived CDR1 and CDR2 are DFQATT and SNEGSKA (reference sequence). CDR3 length equals 14 residues. The CDR3 protein is CSARPWTQNYGYTF. The CDR3 DNA is TGCAGTGCACGCCCCTGGACACAAAACTATGGCTACACCTTC.

The V and J genes are TRBV5-1 and TRBJ1-2; perhaps TRBD1 as D (5 bases). The V end was cut by 4 bases, the J end by 7 bases, with 14 bases between. CDR1 and CDR2 (germline): SGHRS, YFSETQ. The CDR3 runs to 13 residues. The CDR3 loop is CASSDTQGTGYTF. The CDR3 DNA reads TGCGCCAGCAGCGATACCCAGGGAACTGGCTACACCTTC.

This clonotype was picked up a small number of times. J is TRBJ1-5 and V is TRBV20-1, with D possibly TRBD1 on 6 matching bases. This CDR3 spans 13 amino acids. In germline, CDR1 is DFQATT, CDR2 SNEGSKA (reference sequence). V lost 5 bases and J lost 0, with 8 bases in between. The CDR3 bases are TGCAGTGCTGGGGACAATAGCAATCAGCCCCAGCATTTT. It is translated as CSAGDNSNQPQHF.

This clonotype was seen at least ten times. This chain connects TRBV18 to TRBJ1-6; D remains ambiguous. This CDR3 region has 14 residues. With 6 bases removed from V and 5 bases from J, the gap between germline ends came to 11 bases. Looked up from germline, CDR1 is KGHSH and CDR2 is LQKENI. The chain's CDR3 is CASSSRGDNSPLHF. DNA for the CDR3: TGTGCCAGCTCCTCTCGGGGTGATAATTCACCCCTCCACTTT.

This clonotype has ten or more counts. The genes are TRBV6-1 and TRBJ2-7, with D possibly TRBD1 on 6 matching bases. The CDR3 contains 11 residues. Trimming took off 11 bases at V and 2 bases at J, with 10 bases between the two ends. Germline loops: CDR1 MNHNS, CDR2 SASEGT. The CDR3 protein is CALQGTYEQYF. CDR3 nucleotides: TGTGCCCTGCAGGGGACCTACGAGCAGTACTTC.

Many counts were recorded for this clonotype. The rearrangement joins TRBV6-6 to TRBJ2-7, with TRBD1 identical over 11 bases. Losses at the gene ends were 2 bases for V and 2 bases for J; bases not matched to a gene: 11. Germline V lookup: CDR1 MNHNY, CDR2 SVGAGI (reference sequence). The CDR3 extends over 18 amino acids. CDR3 coding DNA: TGTGCCAGCAGTTACCCCAGGACAGGGGGCCACAACGCCTACGAGCAGTACTTC. Translation gives CASSYPRTGGHNAYEQYF.

The V gene is TRBV7-9, the J gene TRBJ2-3, with 8 bases fitting TRBD2. Per germline, CDR1 SEHNR and CDR2 FQNEAQ (reference sequence). Germline trimming cut 4 bases from V and 1 base from J; bases unmatched to any gene: 4. The CDR3 loop spans 15 amino acids. The CDR3 reads CASSSAGDRTDTQYF. CDR3 in DNA: TGTGCCAGCAGCTCAGCGGGGGACCGCACAGATACGCAGTATTTT.

This clonotype was counted ten times or more. This chain links TRBV6-5 with TRBJ1-1, with a tentative D call TRBD1 (6 bases). Trimming took 2 bases from V and 2 from J, leaving 15 bases between them. CDR1 is MNHEY and CDR2 is SVGAGI in the germline V gene. This CDR3 comprises 16 residues. The CDR3 nucleotides read TGTGCCAGCAGTTACCTCCCGATACAGGGTAACACTGAAGCTTTCTTT. Translating it yields CASSYLPIQGNTEAFF.

At least ten counts were recorded for this clonotype. The chain combines TRBV20-1 with TRBJ2-6; D gene uncertain. The germline V gene has CDR1 DFQATT and CDR2 SNEGSKA (reference sequence). This CDR3 contains 15 residues. Trimming took off 3 bases at V and 0 bases at J, with 9 bases between the two ends. The CDR3 loop reads CSASPFDSGANVLTF. CDR3 DNA sequence: TGCAGTGCTAGTCCCTTCGACTCTGGGGCCAACGTCCTGACTTTC.

This clonotype was detected only a few times. The V call is TRBV4-3, the J call TRBJ1-1; 10 bases fit TRBD1. The germline V gene encodes CDR1 LGHNA and CDR2 YSLEER. The CDR3 consists of 15 residues. Trimming cost V 2 bases and J 3 bases; bases outside gene matches: 3. DNA for the CDR3: TGCGCCAGCAGCCAATCAGGGACAGGGGACACTGAAGCTTTCTTT. Amino acid sequence: CASSQSGTGDTEAFF.